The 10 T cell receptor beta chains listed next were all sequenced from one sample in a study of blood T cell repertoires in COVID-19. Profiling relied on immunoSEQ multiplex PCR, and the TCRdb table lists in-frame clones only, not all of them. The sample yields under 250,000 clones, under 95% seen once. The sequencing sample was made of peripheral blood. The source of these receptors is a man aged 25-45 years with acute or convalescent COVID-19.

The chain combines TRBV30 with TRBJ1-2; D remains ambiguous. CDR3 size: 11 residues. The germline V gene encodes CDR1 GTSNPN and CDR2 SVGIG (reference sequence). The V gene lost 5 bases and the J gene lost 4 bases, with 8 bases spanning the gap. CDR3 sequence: CAWVDIYGYTF. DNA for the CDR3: TGTGCCTGGGTTGACATCTATGGCTACACCTTC. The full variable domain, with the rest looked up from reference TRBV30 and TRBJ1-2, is SQTIHQWPATLVQPVGSPLSLECTVEGTSNPNLYWYRQAAGRGLQLLFYSVGIGQISSEVPQNLSASRPQDRQFILSSKKLLLSDSGFYLCAWVDIYGYTFGSGTRLTVV.

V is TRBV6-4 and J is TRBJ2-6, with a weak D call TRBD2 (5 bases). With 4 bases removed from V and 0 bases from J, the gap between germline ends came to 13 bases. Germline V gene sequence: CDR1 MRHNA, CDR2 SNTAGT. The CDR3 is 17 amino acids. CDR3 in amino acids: CASSVDGIISGANVLTF. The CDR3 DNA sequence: TGTGCCAGCAGTGTGGACGGGATTATCTCTGGGGCCAACGTCCTGACTTTC.

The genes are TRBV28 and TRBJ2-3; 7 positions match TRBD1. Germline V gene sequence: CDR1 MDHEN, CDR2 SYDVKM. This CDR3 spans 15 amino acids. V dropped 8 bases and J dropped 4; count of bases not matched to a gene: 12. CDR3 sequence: CASGTQTRGPDTQYF. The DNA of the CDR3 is TGTGCCAGCGGAACCCAAACTAGGGGGCCAGATACGCAGTATTTT.

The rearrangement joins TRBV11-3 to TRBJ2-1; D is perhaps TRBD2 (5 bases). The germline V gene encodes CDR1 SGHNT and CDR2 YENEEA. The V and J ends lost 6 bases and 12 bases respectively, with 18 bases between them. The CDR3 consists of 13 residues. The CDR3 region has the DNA TGTGCCAGCAGTAAAACCAGAGGGTCTGGGCAGTTCTTC. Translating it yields CASSKTRGSGQFF.

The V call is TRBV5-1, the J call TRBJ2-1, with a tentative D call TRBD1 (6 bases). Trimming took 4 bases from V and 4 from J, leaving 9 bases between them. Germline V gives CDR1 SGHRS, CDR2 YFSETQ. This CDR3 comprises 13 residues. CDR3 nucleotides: TGCGCCAGCAGCATGGACAGATACAATGAGCAGTTCTTC. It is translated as CASSMDRYNEQFF.

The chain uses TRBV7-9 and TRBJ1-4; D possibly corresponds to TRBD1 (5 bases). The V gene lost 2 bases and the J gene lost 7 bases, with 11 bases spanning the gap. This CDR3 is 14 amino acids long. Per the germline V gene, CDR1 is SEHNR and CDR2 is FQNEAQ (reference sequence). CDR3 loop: CASSLRGGGEKLFF. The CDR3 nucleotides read TGTGCCAGCAGCTTACGGGGGGGAGGTGAAAAACTGTTTTTT.

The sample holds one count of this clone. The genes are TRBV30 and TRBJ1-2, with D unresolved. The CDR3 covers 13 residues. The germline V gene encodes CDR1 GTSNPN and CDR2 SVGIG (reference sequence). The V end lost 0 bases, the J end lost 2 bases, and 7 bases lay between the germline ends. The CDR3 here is CAWSVLYNYGYTF. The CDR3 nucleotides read TGTGCCTGGAGTGTACTTTACAACTATGGCTACACCTTC.

The CDR3 DNA reads as TGTGCCAGCTCACCAAGACATAGTTTCCAGCCCCAGCATTTT. Amino acids: CASSPRHSFQPQHF. This chain links TRBV18 with TRBJ1-5; D is unclear. Germline V lookup: CDR1 KGHSH, CDR2 LQKENI. The V end lost 2 bases, the J end lost 7 bases, and 12 bases lay between the germline ends. The CDR3 length is 14 residues.

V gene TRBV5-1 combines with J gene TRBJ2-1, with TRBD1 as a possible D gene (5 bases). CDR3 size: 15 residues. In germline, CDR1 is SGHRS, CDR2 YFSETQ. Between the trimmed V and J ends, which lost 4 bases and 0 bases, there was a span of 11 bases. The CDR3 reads CASSTAQGSYNEQFF. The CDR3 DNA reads TGCGCCAGCAGCACAGCCCAGGGCTCCTACAATGAGCAGTTCTTC.

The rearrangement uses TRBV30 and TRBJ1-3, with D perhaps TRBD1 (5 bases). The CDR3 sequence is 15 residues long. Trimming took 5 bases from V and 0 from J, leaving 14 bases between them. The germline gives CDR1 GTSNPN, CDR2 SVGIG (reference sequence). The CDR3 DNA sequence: TGTGCCTGGGCGGGGGAGGGAACCTCTGGAAACACCATATATTTT. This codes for CAWAGEGTSGNTIYF.